These 21 T cell receptor beta chains were sequenced from one sample in a study of spatial heterogeneity in lung cancer (dated by TCRdb to the late 2010s). In the paper's terms, the time point label means: sample taken at primary tumor resection. Whole RNA extracted from tumor and nontumor lung tissue, or from cryopreserved PBMC samples, was used for TCR sequencing without cell sorting. The library relied on 5' RACE. Instrument on record: NextSeq 500. The raw public reads went through TCRdb reprocessing: fastp at Q25, MiXCR clone calling, in-frame beta chains kept. Rows are unified per CDR3 protein, each entry keeping the most common DNA and genes. This sample gives tens of thousands of distinct CDR3 sequences in total; approximately 12% of them show up just once. The ten largest clones represent more than 40% of the sample. The sample consisted of PBMCs, taken at surgery. The receptor set was obtained from a male donor with early-stage non-small cell lung cancer.

The genes are TRBV7-2 and TRBJ2-1; perhaps D is TRBD1 or TRBD2 (5 bases each). Trimming left V 3 bases short and J 5 bases short, with 20 bases between. Germline V gene lookup returns CDR1 SGHTA and CDR2 FQGNSA. This CDR3 is built from 17 residues. The CDR3 nucleotides are TGTGCCAGCAGCTTCGTGGGGGATGTGTGGGACCACAATGAGCAGTTCTTC. Its protein is CASSFVGDVWDHNEQFF.

The V and J genes are TRBV5-1 and TRBJ2-2, with 9 bases lining up with TRBD1. V shed 3 bases and J 7 bases; nucleotides not matched to a gene: 7. The CDR3 totals 15 residues. The germline V gene has CDR1 SGHRS and CDR2 YFSETQ. The CDR3 reads CASSSRDRDVGELFF. The CDR3 bases are TGCGCCAGCAGCTCCCGGGACAGGGATGTCGGGGAGCTGTTTTTT.

This clonotype was detected ten times or more. The CDR3: CASSLARTGKEDSPLHF. The CDR3 DNA follows: TGTGCCAGCAGCTTAGCCCGGACAGGGAAAGAAGATTCACCCCTCCACTTT. V usage is TRBV7-8 and J usage is TRBJ1-6; 8 bases line up with TRBD1. V lost 0 bases to trimming and J lost 8 bases; unmatched junction nucleotides: 9. CDR3 length: 17 residues. Germline V CDR1 and CDR2: SGHVS, FQNEAQ.

The rearrangement links TRBV6-2 or TRBV6-3 to TRBJ2-7, with 7 bases aligning to TRBD1. Per the germline V gene, CDR1 is MNHEY and CDR2 is SVGEGT. V dropped 6 bases and J dropped 6; count of bases not matched to a gene: 8. The CDR3 has 13 residues. CDR3 sequence (DNA): TGTGCCAGCAGCCCCACGGGACAGTCCGAGCAGTACTTC. It is translated as CASSPTGQSEQYF.

The chain links TRBV28 to TRBJ2-7; 10 nucleotides line up with TRBD1. The trim removed 7 bases at V and 5 bases at J, leaving 11 bases unmatched. This CDR3 region has 15 residues. The germline gives CDR1 MDHEN, CDR2 SYDVKM. CDR3 region: CASTFDRGRFHEQYF. CDR3 in DNA: TGTGCCAGCACCTTCGACAGGGGGCGCTTCCACGAGCAGTACTTC.

V and J are TRBV7-2 and TRBJ2-3; TRBD2 agrees at 9 bases. J lost 3 bases, V lost 1 base, and 5 bases had no gene match. Germline V lookup: CDR1 SGHTA, CDR2 FQGNSA. The CDR3 totals 16 residues. The CDR3 reads CASSLGSLAGTDTQYF. The DNA of the CDR3 is TGTGCCAGCAGCTTAGGGAGTCTAGCGGGAACAGATACGCAGTATTTT.

This clonotype was observed at least ten times. CDR3 DNA sequence: TGTGCCAGCAGCTTGGTCGGGCTAGGAGCTAACTATGGCTACACCTTC. This encodes CASSLVGLGANYGYTF. J is TRBJ1-2 and V is TRBV5-4; D unresolved. The CDR3 totals 16 residues. Germline CDR1 and CDR2: SGHNT and YYREEE (reference sequence). V was shortened by 0 bases and J by 0 bases, with 12 bases between the two germline ends.

This chain uses TRBV6-5 with TRBJ2-7, with D possibly TRBD1 on 5 matching bases. Between the trimmed V and J ends, which lost 3 bases and 3 bases, there was a span of 12 bases. Per the germline V gene, CDR1 is MNHEY and CDR2 is SVGAGI. This CDR3 is 14 amino acids long. The CDR3 region has the DNA TGTGCCAGCAGTTATAGACAGAGTATCTACGAGCAGTACTTC. This encodes CASSYRQSIYEQYF.

V is TRBV10-3 and J is TRBJ2-7; 9 bases are shared with TRBD1. V dropped 9 bases and J dropped 1; count of bases not matched to a gene: 7. Germline V CDR1 and CDR2: ENHRY, SYGVKD. This CDR3 spans 14 amino acids. DNA for the CDR3: TGTGCCATAGCAGACAGGGGGGAATCCTACGAGCAGTACTTC. Protein sequence: CAIADRGESYEQYF.

The J gene is TRBJ2-5, the V gene TRBV20-1; D is unresolved. The V and J ends lost 0 bases and 7 bases respectively, with 15 bases between them. Germline assignment: CDR1 DFQATT and CDR2 SNEGSKA (reference sequence). This CDR3 comprises 14 residues. The CDR3 DNA reads as TGCAGTGCTAGAGATCCTCCGGGTGGAGTGACCCAGTACTTC. It codes for CSARDPPGGVTQYF.

The chain has TRBV20-1 and TRBJ2-1; 9 bases align to TRBD2. This CDR3 contains 18 residues. CDR1 and CDR2 (germline): DFQATT, SNEGSKA (reference sequence). The J segment lost 6 bases and the V segment lost 0 bases, leaving 15 bases of the junction unmatched. DNA of the CDR3: TGCAGTGCTAGAGATCTCCCGGGAGCGGGAGGTGGTTTCAATGAGCAGTTCTTC. It translates to CSARDLPGAGGGFNEQFF.

This clonotype was found a few times. The genes are TRBV20-1 and TRBJ2-7, with TRBD1 identical over 8 bases. The germline V gene has CDR1 DFQATT and CDR2 SNEGSKA (reference sequence). The V segment lost 6 bases and the J segment 4 bases; nucleotides outside the gene matches: 14. The CDR3 runs to 15 residues. Here the CDR3 reads CSALIFRGRGYEQYF. The CDR3 DNA sequence: TGCAGTGCCCTCATTTTCAGGGGGCGAGGGTACGAGCAGTACTTC.

The table lists this clonotype with a few counts. The gene calls are TRBV7-8 and TRBJ1-6; D ambiguous. V was shortened by 5 bases and J by 6 bases, with 14 bases between the two germline ends. The CDR3 has 15 residues. CDR1 is SGHVS, CDR2 FQNEAQ, per germline. The CDR3 bases are TGTGCCAGCAGCAAGAGCGGGTCCCCTAATTCACCCCTCCACTTT. Protein product: CASSKSGSPNSPLHF. Looking up the rest from reference TRBV7-8 and TRBJ1-6 gives the full variable domain: GAGVSQSPRYKVAKRGQDVALRCDPISGHVSLFWYQQALGQGPEFLTYFQNEAQLDKSGLPSDRFFAERPEGSVSTLKIQRTQQEDSAVYLCASSKSGSPNSPLHFGNGTRLTVT.

This clonotype was observed many times. The chain has TRBV20-1 and TRBJ2-7, with 9 bases matching TRBD2. From germline, CDR1 is DFQATT and CDR2 SNEGSKA (reference sequence). This CDR3 spans 14 amino acids. The junction had 6 bases not matched to a gene; V was cut back by 0 bases and J by 6 bases. The CDR3 region has the DNA TGCAGTGCTAGAGACCCCCTAGCGGGACGCGAGCAGTACTTC. This codes for CSARDPLAGREQYF.

The chain employs TRBV20-1 and TRBJ1-5, with D tentatively TRBD1 (5 bases). The CDR3 has 14 residues. Germline V gene data show CDR1 as DFQATT and CDR2 as SNEGSKA (reference sequence). Trimming shortened V by 5 bases and J by 1 base, and 12 bases separated the two germline ends. The CDR3 DNA is TGCAGTGCTCAAAGGGGTAGCAGCAATCAGCCCCAGCATTTT. It is translated as CSAQRGSSNQPQHF.

Points on this clonotype: One end of the junction fails to match germline, which may point to a read error. The chain has TRBV28 and TRBJ2-3, with D tentatively TRBD2 (6 bases). Germline V gene sequence: CDR1 MDHEN, CDR2 SYDVKM. CDR3 length: 14 amino acids. The CDR3 DNA sequence: TGTGCCAGCAGTTTACGGGGGAGCACAGGTACGCAGTATTTT. Translation: CASSLRGSTGTQYF.

The V gene is TRBV4-3, the J gene TRBJ2-3; 11 positions agree with TRBD1. The CDR3 totals 16 residues. Trimming at V came to 0 bases and at J to 4 bases, leaving 3 bases not matched to a gene. Per the germline V gene, CDR1 is LGHNA and CDR2 is YSLEER. The CDR3 DNA reads as TGCGCCAGCAGCCAAGAGGGGACAGGGGGGGCAGATACGCAGTATTTT. Translation gives CASSQEGTGGADTQYF.

This clonotype has a single count. CDR3 region: CSASDLGLPNLPNYGYTF. CDR3 sequence (DNA): TGCAGTGCTAGTGACCTGGGGTTACCTAACCTTCCTAACTATGGCTACACCTTC. The chain links TRBV20-1 to TRBJ1-2, with no clear D. Germline values: CDR1 DFQATT, CDR2 SNEGSKA (reference sequence). This CDR3 spans 18 amino acids. V gave up 3 bases and J gave up 0 bases, with 23 bases separating them.

At least ten counts were recorded for this clonotype. This chain links TRBV5-1 with TRBJ2-3; TRBD2 matches at 8 bases. With 2 bases clipped from V and 1 base from J, the junction kept 3 bases outside the gene matches. Germline V lookup: CDR1 SGHRS, CDR2 YFSETQ. This CDR3 region has 15 residues. The CDR3 loop is CASSLAGVGTDTQYF. CDR3 coding DNA: TGCGCCAGCAGCTTAGCGGGAGTGGGCACAGATACGCAGTATTTT.

Details on this clonotype: With a much larger clone just one base away, this may be a read error. The rearrangement links TRBV7-9 to TRBJ2-5; D is unresolved. There are 15 residues in the CDR3. Per the germline V gene, CDR1 is SEHNR and CDR2 is FQNEAQ (reference sequence). The CDR3 DNA reads TGTGCCAGCAGCTTAGCTCCACCAGTCCAAGAGACCCGGTACTTC. This sequence encodes CASSLAPPVQETRYF.

There are many counts of this clonotype. This rearrangement joins TRBV4-3 to TRBJ2-2; tentative D call: TRBD1 (6 bases). In germline, CDR1 is LGHNA, CDR2 YSLEER. V gave up 3 bases and J gave up 6 bases, with 11 bases separating them. The CDR3 extends over 14 amino acids. CDR3 sequence (DNA): TGCGCCAGCAGCCAGCACAGGGTCCCCGGGGAGCTGTTTTTT. Its protein product is CASSQHRVPGELFF.